This record concerns one T cell receptor (beta chain) sequence. Its target antigen remains unknown. No clone much larger than this one lies a single base away; base qualities are absent. The data derive from a study of early T cells in non-severe SARS-CoV-2 infection (dated by TCRdb to the early 2020s). General notes on the study: Bulk RNA from unsorted whole blood was used for TCR sequencing, so alpha and beta chains could not be paired. What the work shows at the level of the full study, not this receptor alone: VDJdb matching was skewed toward anti-spike CD8 responses, so virus-specific expansions were likely underestimated and private and CD4 specificities were missed.

V is cut by 6 bases and J by 4 bases, and the space between the germline ends is 15 bases. Taken from the germline V gene, the CDR1 and CDR2 loops are ENHRY and SYGVKD. From cysteine to phenylalanine, the CDR3 is 14 amino acids long. The only DNA kept is the CDR3, 42 bases in frame from the first base. Library preparation employed 5' RACE. Sequenced on a NextSeq 500. To correct for sequencing error and PCR bias, the TCR library protocol tagged individual cDNA molecules with unique molecular identifiers. TCR alpha and beta chains were both sequenced, and the abundances of alpha and beta sequences in each sample were closely correlated with each other. Per the authors' processing: Decombinator V4 was used to perform V gene, J gene and CDR3 annotation of TCR sequences. Expanded TCRs were defined as changing significantly between any two time points under a Poisson model with p below 0.0001. TCR abundances were normalised to the total number of TCRs sequenced in each sample and reported as counts per million. TRAV1-2 paired with TRAJ12, TRAJ20 or TRAJ33 defined MAIT TCRs, while TRAV10 paired with TRAJ18 defined iNKT TCRs. VDJdb, accessed 1 November 2021, was searched for CMV, EBV and SARS-CoV-2 annotated TCRs, with TCRs annotated for multiple antigens excluded. TCRdb applied fastp at Q25 and MiXCR to the public reads, then kept only in-frame beta chains. Each entry is one CDR3 protein sequence, shown with its most common DNA and genes. The V and J calls come from TCRdb's annotation, not from the publication. This sample gives 25,000 to 30,000 distinct CDR3 sequences in total; about 10% of them show up just once. The top ten hold roughly an eighth of the sample.

A case-control design nested within a healthcare worker cohort in London, UK, was used, with weekly nasopharyngeal swab PCR tests and blood sampling performed. Healthcare workers were enrolled in the week of the UK lockdown, from 23 to 31 March 2020, and were followed every week for up to 16 weeks. Sequencing was done on a sample of whole blood. In this chain, TRBV10-3 is recombined with TRBJ2-5; the D call is tentative, TRBD1 or TRBD2, as each matches 5 bases. The TCR sequence derives from an adult who was a healthcare worker with PCR-confirmed SARS-CoV-2 infection or an uninfected control (not recorded which). The CDR3 corresponds to CAISSSEGRETQYF. The DNA reads TGTGCCATCAGCTCCTCCGAGGGGCGAGAGACCCAGTACTTC.